Below are 32 T cell receptor beta chains sequenced from a single sample in a study of shared clonotypes between healthy human individuals. Profiling relied on immunoSEQ multiplex PCR, and the TCRdb table lists in-frame clones only, not all of them. Altogether nearly 2 million clones are present, about 95% being singletons, with the ten largest covering more than 0.9%. Naive CD8 cells were CD45RO-negative, positively selected for CCR7, excluding terminally differentiated effector memory CD45RA+ cells. Material: naive CD8+ T cells sorted from blood. Receptor source: a man between 18 and 29 years old in good health.

This chain uses TRBV9 with TRBJ2-3; D unclear. Germline V gene lookup returns CDR1 SGDLS and CDR2 YYNGEE. Between the trimmed V and J ends, which lost 5 bases and 0 bases, there was a span of 16 bases. This CDR3 is built from 16 residues. This chain's CDR3 is CASSISARPSTDTQYF. CDR3 in DNA: TGTGCCAGCAGTATCAGCGCCCGCCCCAGCACAGATACGCAGTATTTT.

The chain couples TRBV11-2 to TRBJ1-2, with 8 bases matching TRBD1. Losses at the gene ends were 4 bases for V and 5 bases for J; bases not matched to a gene: 6. Germline CDR1 SGHAT, CDR2 FQNNGV. This CDR3 is 14 amino acids long. CDR3 region: CASSSGQGEYGYTF. Written as DNA, the CDR3 is TGTGCCAGCAGCTCCGGACAGGGCGAATATGGCTACACCTTC.

CDR3 DNA: TGCGCCAGCAGTGAATCGAGCGCGAGGGCGCAAGAGACCCAGTACTTC. Translating gives CASSESSARAQETQYF. The chain combines TRBV10-2 with TRBJ2-5, with D perhaps matching TRBD2 (5 bases). The V gene lost 3 bases and the J gene lost 2 bases, with 16 bases spanning the gap. Germline V lookup: CDR1 WSHSY, CDR2 SAAADI. The CDR3 is made up of 16 amino acids.

The chain combines TRBV28 with TRBJ2-7; TRBD2 might be the D (6 bases). Germline V gene lookup returns CDR1 MDHEN and CDR2 SYDVKM. Trimming pared 5 bases from V and 7 bases from J, leaving 24 bases between. The CDR3 is 16 amino acids. CDR3 loop: CASSPSRVAAWGEQYF. CDR3 in DNA: TGTGCCAGCAGTCCTTCAAGGGTAGCGGCCTGGGGGGAGCAGTACTTC. Full variable domain (remainder filled in from reference TRBV28 and TRBJ2-7): DVKVTQSSRYLVKRTGEKVFLECVQDMDHENMFWYRQDPGLGLRLIYFSYDVKMKEKGDIPEGYSVSREKKERFSLILESASTNQTSMYLCASSPSRVAAWGEQYFGPGTRLTVT.

The chain couples TRBV6-1 to TRBJ2-1; 7 bases are shared with TRBD2. The germline V gene encodes CDR1 MNHNS and CDR2 SASEGT. J lost 8 bases, V lost 4 bases, and 8 bases had no gene match. The CDR3 is 14 amino acids. CDR3 coding DNA: TGTGCCAGCAGTGCTGGACTAGTTCTGGATGAGCAGTTCTTC. Its protein product is CASSAGLVLDEQFF.

The V call is TRBV19, the J call TRBJ1-5, with D unclear. The ends were cut back, 8 bases at V and 4 bases at J, with 9 bases in the middle. CDR1 and CDR2 (germline): LNHDA, SQIVND (reference sequence). The length of the CDR3 is 12 residues. This CDR3 reads CASGLGNQPQHF. The CDR3 DNA reads TGTGCCAGTGGACTAGGGAATCAGCCCCAGCATTTT.

The chain recombines TRBV11-3 with TRBJ1-2; weak D call: TRBD1 (5 bases). CDR1 SGHNT and CDR2 YENEEA come from the germline V gene. This CDR3 region has 12 residues. The ends were cut back, 1 base at V and 8 bases at J, with 8 bases in the middle. Here the CDR3 reads CASSLAGIGYTF. In nucleotides, the CDR3 is TGTGCCAGCAGCTTAGCAGGGATCGGCTACACCTTC.

CDR3 DNA sequence: TGTGCCAGCAGTCTGGGGGCAGTGGATGAGCAGTTCTTC. Translating it yields CASSLGAVDEQFF. The V call is TRBV6-5, the J call TRBJ2-1, with a possible D match to TRBD1 (6 bases). The CDR3 is 13 amino acids. Germline assignment: CDR1 MNHEY and CDR2 SVGAGI. V dropped 5 bases and J dropped 8 bases, with 13 bases sitting between them.

J is TRBJ2-1 and V is TRBV18; D could derive from TRBD1 or TRBD2 (5 bases each). CDR3 length: 15 amino acids. Germline V gene sequence: CDR1 KGHSH, CDR2 LQKENI. Trimming removed 3 bases from V and 10 bases from J, with 19 bases in between. The CDR3 here is CASSPESLGQVEQFF. For the CDR3, the DNA is TGTGCCAGCTCACCCGAGTCACTAGGACAAGTGGAGCAGTTCTTC.

In regard to this clone: This specimen includes other DNA sequences encoding the same CDR3. The chain joins TRBV28 to TRBJ2-3, with 8 bases lining up with TRBD1. This CDR3 comprises 14 residues. Looked up from germline, CDR1 is MDHEN and CDR2 is SYDVKM. Trimming removed 2 bases from V and 3 bases from J; junction bases left unmatched: 1. The CDR3 region is CASSLTGGTDTQYF. CDR3 coding DNA: TGTGCCAGCAGTTTAACAGGGGGAACAGATACGCAGTATTTT.

This clone came up once. The chain has TRBV9 and TRBJ2-3; D call uncertain. V was clipped by 4 bases and J by 1 base, with 13 bases between them. CDR1 is SGDLS, CDR2 YYNGEE, per germline. The CDR3 runs 15 residues. Here the CDR3 reads CASSMPGQGTDTQYF. The DNA of the CDR3 is TGTGCCAGCAGCATGCCCGGGCAAGGCACAGATACGCAGTATTTT.

This clone has just one count. The chain carries TRBV12-5 and TRBJ1-2; D gene uncertain. Trimming shortened V by 6 bases and J by 1 base, and 18 bases separated the two germline ends. The CDR3 consists of 16 residues. Per the germline V gene, CDR1 is LGHNT and CDR2 is FRNRAP. CDR3 coding DNA: TGTGCTAGTGGCCCCCTCGACGGGCGTCTTAACTATGGCTACACCTTC. Encoded protein: CASGPLDGRLNYGYTF.

Turning to this clone: The identical CDR3 is also encoded by other nucleotide sequences in the sample. The V gene is TRBV6-5, the J gene TRBJ1-2; no definite D call. Germline V gene sequence: CDR1 MNHEY, CDR2 SVGAGI. This CDR3 contains 13 residues. V was cut by 2 bases and J by 4 bases, with 8 bases left in between. The CDR3 here is CASSYAEGYGYTF. DNA of the CDR3: TGTGCCAGCAGTTACGCAGAGGGCTATGGCTACACCTTC.

Concerning this clone: The sample carries other DNA sequences with the same CDR3. The rearrangement uses TRBV11-2 and TRBJ2-7; no firm D call. The germline V and J ends were trimmed by 5 bases and 0 bases, with 5 bases remaining between them. In germline, CDR1 is SGHAT, CDR2 FQNNGV. This CDR3 region has 12 residues. This CDR3 is CASSQSSYEQYF. The CDR3 bases are TGTGCCAGCAGCCAATCCTCCTACGAGCAGTACTTC.

This clone is a singleton in its sample. This chain links TRBV9 with TRBJ1-6; 9 nucleotides agree with TRBD1. Germline V gene data show CDR1 as SGDLS and CDR2 as YYNGEE. This CDR3 region has 14 residues. The V and J ends lost 4 bases and 10 bases, in that order; junction bases with no gene match: 6. The CDR3 spells CASSLGQGWSPLHF. CDR3 DNA sequence: TGTGCCAGCAGCTTGGGACAGGGATGGTCACCCCTCCACTTT.

V gene TRBV7-9 combines with J gene TRBJ2-5, with unresolved D. Germline V CDR1 and CDR2: SEHNR, FQNEAQ (reference sequence). Deletions cut 5 bases from V and 9 bases from J, with 19 bases between. The CDR3 consists of 14 residues. CDR3 bases: TGTGCCAGCAGCCCGTTACTCTTCCCGGGCGCCCAGTACTTC. Protein product: CASSPLLFPGAQYF.

The table lists this clone with a count of one. V and J are TRBV5-6 and TRBJ1-1; D may be TRBD1 (5 bases). Germline CDR1 SGHDT, CDR2 YYEEEE. V was shortened by 3 bases and J by 5 bases, with 20 bases between the two germline ends. This CDR3 region has 16 residues. The CDR3 spells CASSSGTGGGWTEAFF. CDR3 bases: TGTGCCAGCAGCTCTGGGACGGGAGGAGGATGGACTGAAGCTTTCTTT.

This sequence joins TRBV7-8 and TRBJ2-7, with D tentatively TRBD1 (6 bases). From germline, CDR1 is SGHVS and CDR2 FQNEAQ. Trimming removed 4 bases at V and 3 bases at J, with 16 bases between. This CDR3 is 15 amino acids long. CDR3 protein: CASSSRDTRFYEQYF. DNA of the CDR3: TGTGCCAGCAGCTCCCGGGACACGCGATTCTACGAGCAGTACTTC.

V and J are TRBV6-6 and TRBJ1-4, with TRBD1 as a possible D gene (6 bases). The CDR3 is made up of 15 amino acids. CDR1 and CDR2 from the germline V gene are MNHNY and SVGAGI (reference sequence). V was clipped by 5 bases and J by 4 bases, with 14 bases between them. CDR3 DNA sequence: TGTGCCAGCAGTCCGCCGGACAGAATTAATGAAAAACTGTTTTTT. It translates to CASSPPDRINEKLFF.

To note about this clone: The sample holds other DNA sequences that translate to the same CDR3. V and J are TRBV27 and TRBJ2-1, with D tentatively TRBD1 (6 bases). The germline gives CDR1 MNHEY, CDR2 SMNVEV (reference sequence). The germline V and J ends were trimmed by 0 bases and 6 bases, with 6 bases remaining between them. This CDR3 is built from 13 residues. The CDR3 region is CASSLSGGNEQFF. The CDR3 region has the DNA TGTGCCAGCAGTTTATCAGGGGGCAATGAGCAGTTCTTC.

The sample holds one count of this clone. The V and J genes are TRBV6-1 and TRBJ2-7; D gene ambiguous. CDR1 and CDR2 (germline): MNHNS, SASEGT. The V and J ends lost 1 base and 3 bases respectively, with 10 bases between them. There are 14 residues in the CDR3. The CDR3 region is CASSEEGRIYEQYF. CDR3 DNA: TGTGCCAGCAGTGAAGAGGGCAGAATCTACGAGCAGTACTTC.

The CDR3 here is CASSYAVPSYEQYF. In DNA, the CDR3 is TGTGCCAGTAGTTACGCCGTTCCCTCCTACGAGCAGTACTTC. V and J are TRBV19 and TRBJ2-7; D not certain. Germline V gene lookup returns CDR1 LNHDA and CDR2 SQIVND (reference sequence). V lost 5 bases and J lost 0, with 11 bases in between. The length of the CDR3 is 14 residues.

This clone came up once. The chain links TRBV27 to TRBJ1-2; 7 bases agree with TRBD1. Germline V gives CDR1 MNHEY, CDR2 SMNVEV (reference sequence). Germline trimming cut 7 bases from V and 3 bases from J; bases unmatched to any gene: 20. The length of the CDR3 is 18 residues. CDR3 in amino acids: CASTPFWDGQVDDYGYTF. CDR3 bases: TGTGCCAGCACTCCCTTTTGGGACGGACAGGTCGATGACTATGGCTACACCTTC.

This clone has just one count. This rearrangement joins TRBV29-1 to TRBJ2-1; D possibly corresponds to TRBD1 (5 bases). Germline V gene data show CDR1 as SQVTM and CDR2 as ANQGSEA. The CDR3 runs to 13 residues. V lost 7 bases, J lost 4 bases, and 14 bases lay in between. The CDR3 is CSATREIYNEQFF. The CDR3 nucleotides read TGCAGCGCAACCAGGGAAATATACAATGAGCAGTTCTTC.

The V and J genes are TRBV5-4 and TRBJ2-5; TRBD2 matches 11 bases. CDR1 and CDR2 from the germline V gene are SGHNT and YYREEE (reference sequence). The CDR3 loop spans 16 amino acids. J lost 2 bases, V lost 0 bases, and 3 bases had no gene match. Here the CDR3 DNA reads TGTGCCAGCAGCTTGGCGGGACTAGCGGAACAAGAGACCCAGTACTTC. Translated: CASSLAGLAEQETQYF.

This chain links TRBV5-1 with TRBJ2-5, with 11 bases identical to TRBD2. Germline CDR1 reads SGHRS; CDR2 reads YFSETQ. This CDR3 has 15 residues. V lost 4 bases to trimming and J lost 5 bases; unmatched junction nucleotides: 7. The CDR3: CASSLSSGGRETQYF. CDR3 nucleotide sequence: TGCGCCAGCAGCCTTTCTAGCGGGGGGCGGGAGACCCAGTACTTC.

V usage is TRBV29-1 and J usage is TRBJ1-1, with a weak D call TRBD1 (6 bases). CDR1 is SQVTM, CDR2 ANQGSEA, per germline. V was trimmed by 3 bases and J by 0 bases, leaving 8 bases between them. The CDR3 loop spans 13 amino acids. The CDR3 nucleotides are TGCAGCGTTGATACAGGGTTGAACACTGAAGCTTTCTTT. It is translated as CSVDTGLNTEAFF. The variable domain in full, with the rest retrieved from reference TRBV29-1 and TRBJ1-1, is SAVISQKPSRDICQRGTSLTIQCQVDSQVTMMFWYRQQPGQSLTLIATANQGSEATYESGFVIDKFPISRPNLTFSTLTVSNMSPEDSSIYLCSVDTGLNTEAFFGQGTRLTVV.

The genes are TRBV6-5 and TRBJ2-7; TRBD2 aligns across 7 bases. This CDR3 comprises 16 residues. J lost 6 bases, V lost 0 bases, and 11 bases had no gene match. CDR1 is MNHEY, CDR2 SVGAGI, per germline. The CDR3 protein is CASSYSLAPAPLEQYF. CDR3 in DNA: TGTGCCAGCAGTTACTCACTAGCGCCGGCCCCTCTCGAGCAGTACTTC.

The chain employs TRBV29-1 and TRBJ1-4, with D unclear. The CDR3 length is 12 residues. Trimming cost V 7 bases and J 4 bases, with 10 bases left between them. CDR1 is SQVTM and CDR2 is ANQGSEA in the germline V gene. The CDR3 coding sequence is TGCAGCGCCCGGACCGGTAATGAAAAACTGTTTTTT. Protein: CSARTGNEKLFF.

For the CDR3, the DNA is TGCGCCAGCAGCTTCCGCCAGGGGCAGGACACCGGGGAGCTGTTTTTT. It codes for CASSFRQGQDTGELFF. The chain uses TRBV5-1 and TRBJ2-2, with D possibly TRBD1 on 6 matching bases. Germline CDR1 reads SGHRS; CDR2 reads YFSETQ. The CDR3 has 16 residues. Trimming took 2 bases from V and 3 from J, leaving 14 bases between them. Filled out from reference TRBV5-1 and TRBJ2-2, the complete variable domain reads KAGVTQTPRYLIKTRGQQVTLSCSPISGHRSVSWYQQTPGQGLQFLFEYFSETQRNKGNFPGRFSGRQFSNSRSEMNVSTLELGDSALYLCASSFRQGQDTGELFFGEGSRLTVL.

This chain connects TRBV7-9 to TRBJ2-7, with 11 bases lining up with TRBD1. Per germline, CDR1 SEHNR and CDR2 FQNEAQ (reference sequence). CDR3 length: 13 residues. Trimming at V came to 6 bases and at J to 2 bases, leaving 0 bases not matched to a gene. The CDR3 DNA follows: TGTGCCAGCAGGGGACAGGGGGCCTACGAGCAGTACTTC. This codes for CASRGQGAYEQYF.

The J gene is TRBJ2-7, the V gene TRBV4-1; perhaps TRBD2 as D (5 bases). Trimming cost V 2 bases and J 1 base, with 9 bases left between them. The CDR3 has 14 residues. Looked up from germline, CDR1 is MGHRA and CDR2 is YSYEKL. The CDR3 nucleotides are TGCGCCAGCAGCCAACCGGGAACGTCCTACGAGCAGTACTTC. Amino acid sequence: CASSQPGTSYEQYF.